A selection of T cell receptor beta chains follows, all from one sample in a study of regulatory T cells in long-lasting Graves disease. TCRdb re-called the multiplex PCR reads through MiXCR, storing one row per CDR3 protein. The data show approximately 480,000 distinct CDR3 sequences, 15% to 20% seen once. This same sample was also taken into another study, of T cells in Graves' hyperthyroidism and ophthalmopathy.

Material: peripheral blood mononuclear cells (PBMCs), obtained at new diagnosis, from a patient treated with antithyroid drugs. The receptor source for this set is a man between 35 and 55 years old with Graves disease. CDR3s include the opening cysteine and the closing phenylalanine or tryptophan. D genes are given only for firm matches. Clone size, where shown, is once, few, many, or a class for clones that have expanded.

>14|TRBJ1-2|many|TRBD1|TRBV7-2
TGTGCCAGCAGCTCGTCCGGGACAGACTATGGCTACACCTTC
CASSSSGTDYGYTF
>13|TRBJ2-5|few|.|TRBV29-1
TGCAGCGTTATTACAGGGTCGGTTGAGACCCAGTACTTC
CSVITGSVETQYF
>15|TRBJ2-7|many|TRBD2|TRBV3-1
TGTGCCAGCAGCCCACTAGCGGGAGGCACCTACGAGCAGTACTTC
CASSPLAGGTYEQYF
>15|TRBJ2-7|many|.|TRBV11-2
TGTGCCAGCAGCTTATCCCCAGGGAGGTCCTACGAGCAGTACTTC
CASSLSPGRSYEQYF
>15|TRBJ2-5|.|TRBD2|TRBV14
TGTGCCAGCAGCCGTTGGGCCGGGGGGCAAGAGACCCAGTACTTC
CASSRWAGGQETQYF
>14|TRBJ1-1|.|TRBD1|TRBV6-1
TGTGCCAGCAGGGGACAGGGCGGGGACACTGAAGCTTTCTTT
CASRGQGGDTEAFF
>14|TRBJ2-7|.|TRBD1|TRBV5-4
TGTGCCAGCAGCGCTGCCGGGACAGACTACGAGCAGTACTTC
CASSAAGTDYEQYF
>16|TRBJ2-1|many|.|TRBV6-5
TGTGCCAGCAGTTTTCTCCAGTACAGCTCCTACAATGAGCAGTTCTTC
CASSFLQYSSYNEQFF
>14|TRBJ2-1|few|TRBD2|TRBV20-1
TGCAGTGCTGGGGGGACTAGCGGGAATACTGAGCAGTTCTTC
CSAGGTSGNTEQFF
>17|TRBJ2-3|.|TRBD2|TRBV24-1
TGTGCCACCAGGGCCTCGGGACTAGCGGGAGTAGGGGATACGCAGTATTTT
CATRASGLAGVGDTQYF
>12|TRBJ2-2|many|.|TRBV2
TGTGCCAGCACTCAGGACACCGGGGAGCTGTTTTTT
CASTQDTGELFF
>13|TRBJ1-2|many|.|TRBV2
TGTGCCAGCAGTCTAGACACTCCGGTTGGCTACACCTTC
CASSLDTPVGYTF
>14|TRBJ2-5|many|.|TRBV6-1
TGTGCCAGCAGTATGGGACGGACGCTAGAGACCCAGTACTTC
CASSMGRTLETQYF
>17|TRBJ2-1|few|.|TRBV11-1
TGTGCCAGCAGCTTATATCCCCCGTGGGAGCGGAGGAATGAGCAGTTCTTC
CASSLYPPWERRNEQFF
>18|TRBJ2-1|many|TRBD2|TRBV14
TGTGCCAGCAGCCAAGATGGACTAGCGGTGGTCCATTACGATGAGCAGTTCTTC
CASSQDGLAVVHYDEQFF
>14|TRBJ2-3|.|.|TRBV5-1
TGCGCCAGCAGATCCGCGACAGCCACAGATACGCAGTATTTT
CASRSATATDTQYF
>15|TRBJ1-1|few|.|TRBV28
TGTGCCTGCAGTCGCCCGATGACAGGGAACACTGAAGCTTTCTTT
CACSRPMTGNTEAFF
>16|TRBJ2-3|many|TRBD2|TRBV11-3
TGTGCCAGCAGCCCCGGGACTAGCGGGTTGCAGGATACGCAGTATTTT
CASSPGTSGLQDTQYF
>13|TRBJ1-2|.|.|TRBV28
TGTGCCAGCAGCTACGGGGGGGCTCGTGGCTACACCTTC
CASSYGGARGYTF
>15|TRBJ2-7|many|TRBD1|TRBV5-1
TGTGCCAGCAGCTTGGCAGGGGGCGGCACCTACGAGCAGTACTTC
CASSLAGGGTYEQYF
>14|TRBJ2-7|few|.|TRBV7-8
TGTGCCAGCAGCTTACCCGCAGGGGCCTACGAGCAGTACTTC
CASSLPAGAYEQYF
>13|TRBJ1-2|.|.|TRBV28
TGTGCCAGCAGCTTGGGCGTCCACTATGGCTACACCTTC
CASSLGVHYGYTF
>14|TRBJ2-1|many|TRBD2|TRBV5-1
TGTGCCAGCAGCTTAGCGGGCTCCTACAATGAGCAGTTCTTC
CASSLAGSYNEQFF
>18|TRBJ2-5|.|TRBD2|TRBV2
TGTGCCAGCAGTCATCGTAGCGGGAGTTGGACGGACCAAGAGACCCAGTACTTC
CASSHRSGSWTDQETQYF
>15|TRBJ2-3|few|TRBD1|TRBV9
TGTGCCAGCAGCGTAGGGGACAGGGGGGGAGATACGCAGTATTTT
CASSVGDRGGDTQYF
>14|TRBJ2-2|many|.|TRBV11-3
TGTGCCAGCAGCTTCATCAAAGACACCGGGGAGCTGTTTTTT
CASSFIKDTGELFF
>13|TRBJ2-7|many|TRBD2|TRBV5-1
TGCGCCAGCAGCCGGGGACTAGACTACGAGCAGTACTTC
CASSRGLDYEQYF
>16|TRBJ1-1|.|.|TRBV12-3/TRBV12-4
TGTGCCAGCAACCTGCATATGGGGGGCGCCGCGGGGGGAGCTTTCTTT
CASNLHMGGAAGGAFF
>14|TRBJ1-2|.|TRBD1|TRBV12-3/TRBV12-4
TGTGCCAGCAGAACGGACAGGGCTAACTATGGCTACACCTTC
CASRTDRANYGYTF
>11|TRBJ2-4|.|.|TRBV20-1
TGCAGTGCTAGGGGACGGGACATTCAGTACTTC
CSARGRDIQYF
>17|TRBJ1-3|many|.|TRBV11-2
TGTGCCAGCAGCTTTCCCCGGAATGCAGGGGTTGGGAACACCATATATTTT
CASSFPRNAGVGNTIYF
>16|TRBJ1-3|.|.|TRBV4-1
TGCGCCAGCAGCCAAGAGCCAAGGAAGGCTGGAAACACCATATATTTT
CASSQEPRKAGNTIYF
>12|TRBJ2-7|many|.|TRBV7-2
TGTGCCAGCAGCTCTGGACACTACGAGCAGTACTTC
CASSSGHYEQYF
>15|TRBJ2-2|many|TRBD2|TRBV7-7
TGTGCTAGCAGCCCTCGGGGACTAGGTTCCGGGGAGCTGTTTTTT
CASSPRGLGSGELFF
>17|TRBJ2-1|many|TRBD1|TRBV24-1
TGTGCCACCAGTGATCCTCGACAGGGGGCTACCCACAATGAGCAGTTCTTC
CATSDPRQGATHNEQFF
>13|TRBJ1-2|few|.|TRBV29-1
TGCAGCGTTGAGCGGGGGGCGCGGTATGGCTACACCTTC
CSVERGARYGYTF
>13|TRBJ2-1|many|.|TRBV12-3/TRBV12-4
TGTGCCAGCAGTTCAGTCAGGGCTAGTGAGCAGTTCTTC
CASSSVRASEQFF
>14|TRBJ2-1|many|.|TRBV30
TGTGCCTGGAGTCTGACTAGGGCCTACAATGAGCAGTTCTTC
CAWSLTRAYNEQFF
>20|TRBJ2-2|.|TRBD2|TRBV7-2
TGTGCCAGCAGCAACCCAAGGGGACTAGGCTCCCTCCGTTCGACCGGGGAGCTGTTTTTT
CASSNPRGLGSLRSTGELFF
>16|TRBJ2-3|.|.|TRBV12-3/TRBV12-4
TGTGCCAGCAGTTTAGGGCCGCGTGCACCCACAGATACGCAGTATTTT
CASSLGPRAPTDTQYF
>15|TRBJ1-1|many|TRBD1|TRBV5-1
TGCGCCAGCAGCACCGCCGGGACAGTAAACACTGAAGCTTTCTTT
CASSTAGTVNTEAFF
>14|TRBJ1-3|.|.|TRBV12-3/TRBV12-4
TGTGCCAGCAGGGTGGCAGCTTCTGGAAACACCATATATTTT
CASRVAASGNTIYF
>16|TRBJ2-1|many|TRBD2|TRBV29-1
TGCAGCGTTGAATTAAGGGGGACTAGCGGGAGGAATGAGCAGTTCTTC
CSVELRGTSGRNEQFF
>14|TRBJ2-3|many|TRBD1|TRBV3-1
TGTGCCAGCAGCCTCAGGGGGCTGACAGATACGCAGTATTTT
CASSLRGLTDTQYF